Listed here is a single T cell receptor beta chain. Its antigen remains unidentified. The sample originates from a study of glioma-infiltrating T cells after dendritic cell vaccination. Study details: Dendritic cell vaccine was injected intradermally three times, biweekly. Study results and limitations: Patients with more pretreatment TILs had longer time to progression and survival.

Amplification used 60 V beta primers and 13 J beta primers. Using immunoSEQ multiplex PCR, the repertoire was profiled, and TCRdb retains in-frame clones only, with some absent. The table shows fewer than 85,000 clones, with about 87% occurring only once. No glioblastoma patient carried an isocitrate dehydrogenase mutation. The CDR3 is 13 amino acids. The V and J ends lost 2 bases and 8 bases respectively, with 13 bases between them. CDR1 is SGHKS, CDR2 YYEKEE, per germline (reference sequence). The receptor comes from a human donor with glioblastoma. The sample here was blood, taken before dendritic cell vaccination. The J gene is TRBJ1-2, the V gene TRBV5-5; D may be TRBD1 (5 bases). CDR3 DNA sequence: TGTGCCAGCAGCTTCGCAGGGTCAGAGGGCTACACCTTC. Amino acid sequence: CASSFAGSEGYTF.